Reported below is one TCR beta chain. Its antigen remains unknown. The sample comes from a study of long-term antiretroviral therapy in people with HIV. Study in general: There is a gap of about a decade between the earliest samples and the later 2015 immediate-ART recommendation. Study-level findings and limits: All time points showed a repertoire dominated by clones expanded before ART.

The V end lost 7 bases, the J end lost 0 bases, and 15 bases lay between the germline ends. Germline V gene lookup returns CDR1 LNHDA and CDR2 SQIVND (reference sequence). This CDR3 is built from 15 residues. Run at survey level, the immunoSEQ assay was version v3.0. The target of sequencing was roughly 40,000-55,000 T-cell genomes per sample. Data came from immunoSEQ multiplex PCR; TCRdb stores just in-frame clones and leaves some out. The sample lists roughly 20,000 clones, around 80% occurring once. The sequence derives from a woman in her thirties or forties with HIV. This sequence joins TRBV19 and TRBJ1-1; weak D call: TRBD1 (5 bases). The sample here was unsorted PBMCs, taken at the start of antiretroviral therapy, before treatment. The DNA for the CDR3 is TGTGCCAGTACCGCGCGAGGGACGTTGAACACTGAAGCTTTCTTT. Translated: CASTARGTLNTEAFF.